This T cell receptor (beta chain) was recorded in a study of blood T cell repertoires in COVID-19. Study as a whole: The study drew acute and convalescent COVID-19 samples from the United States, Italy and Spain. PBMCs, B-cell-depleted T cells, or T cells provided the cDNA or gDNA that made up the material.

CDR3 length equals 14 residues. The germline CDR1 and CDR2 sequences are SEHNR and FQNEAQ (reference sequence). J was trimmed by 9 bases and V by 5 bases; bases with no gene match: 5. Some clones are missing from TCRdb's copy, which holds only in-frame ones; the method was immunoSEQ multiplex PCR. This sample has about 160,000 clones, with about 86% found just once. This chain joins TRBV7-9 and TRBJ1-6; 9 nucleotides agree with TRBD1. This receptor was identified in a man between 70 and 80 years old with acute or convalescent COVID-19. The sequenced sample was peripheral blood. The DNA for the CDR3 is TGTGCCAGCAGCACAGGGGGCGAGGGTTCACCCCTCCACTTT. This codes for CASSTGGEGSPLHF.